This T cell receptor beta chain was found in a study of vaccination and CD4 T cells after COVID-19. TCRdb passed the PCR reads through MiXCR, listing each CDR3 protein once. Of some 18,000 distinct CDR3 sequences in the sample, 60% to 75% are singletons; the top ten hold 0.9% to 1.2%. V was shortened by 3 bases and J by 2 bases, with 9 bases between the two germline ends. The CDR3 covers 14 residues. Germline CDR1 and CDR2: MDHEN and SYDVKM. V usage is TRBV28 and J usage is TRBJ2-3; D unresolved. The receptor was derived from a human donor who had recovered from COVID-19. The sample consisted of CD4+ T cells from blood, taken after SARS-CoV-2 vaccination. The CDR3 DNA is TGTGCCAGCAGTTTGGATCGGCCCACAGATACGCAGTATTTT. It specifies CASSLDRPTDTQYF.